These 18 T cell receptor beta chains were all obtained from the same sample, sequenced in a study of persistence of HIV-infected CD4 T cells. The stimulus was lysate of CMV-infected fibroblasts, about 11 ug/mL. Sorted nonresponding memory CD4+ T cells were CD40L-negative, CD69-negative, CD45RO-high. No antigens are known for them. This was the immunoSEQ version 4 assay in survey mode. TCRdb keeps only in-frame clones here, not all; method: immunoSEQ multiplex PCR. The sample carries some 41,000 clones, 65% to 85% recorded once. The starting material was CD4+ T cells sorted from PBMCs after roughly 20-hour stimulation, obtained from a patient who received antiretroviral therapy. The receptor source for this set is an adult man with HIV who was CMV-seropositive.

CDR3 region: CASSERRGAGTGELFF. CDR3 coding DNA: TGTGCCAGCAGTGAACGACGGGGGGCGGGCACCGGGGAGCTGTTTTTT. The rearrangement uses TRBV9 and TRBJ2-2, with D tentatively TRBD2 (7 bases). The CDR3 has 16 amino acids. Trimming shortened V by 5 bases and J by 4 bases, and 18 bases separated the two germline ends. Germline V gene data show CDR1 as SGDLS and CDR2 as YYNGEE.

V and J are TRBV7-9 and TRBJ2-2, with 8 nucleotides matching TRBD1. The CDR3 spans 15 residues. Germline assignment: CDR1 SEHNR and CDR2 FQNEAQ (reference sequence). Trimming cost V 5 bases and J 7 bases; bases outside gene matches: 9. The CDR3 region is CASSPLAGGFGELFF. The CDR3 coding sequence is TGTGCCAGCAGCCCCCTGGCAGGGGGCTTCGGGGAGCTGTTTTTT.

The count of this clone is one. This rearrangement joins TRBV19 to TRBJ1-5; TRBD1 matches at 7 bases. V was clipped by 4 bases and J by 4 bases; unmatched bases: 4. Germline lookup yields CDR1 LNHDA and CDR2 SQIVND (reference sequence). CDR3 length: 14 residues. The CDR3 loop reads CASSKGQLNQPQHF. The CDR3, as DNA: TGTGCCAGTAGTAAGGGACAGCTTAATCAGCCCCAGCATTTT.

The V call is TRBV6-6, the J call TRBJ1-1, with D hard to call. CDR1 MNHNY and CDR2 SVGAGI come from the germline V gene (reference sequence). The CDR3 runs 13 residues. V was clipped by 7 bases and J by 5 bases, with 14 bases between them. CDR3 residues: CASTSEIATEAFF. The CDR3 bases are TGTGCCAGCACTTCAGAAATAGCAACTGAAGCTTTCTTT.

The chain recombines TRBV19 with TRBJ1-1, with D hard to call. The CDR3 extends over 13 amino acids. Germline V lookup: CDR1 LNHDA, CDR2 SQIVND (reference sequence). Between the trimmed V and J ends, which lost 6 bases and 8 bases, there was a span of 16 bases. DNA for the CDR3: TGTGCCAGTAGGAGAGTGCCCATCCCCGAAGCTTTCTTT. Amino acid sequence: CASRRVPIPEAFF. The full variable domain, with the rest looked up from reference TRBV19 and TRBJ1-1, is DGGITQSPKYLFRKEGQNVTLSCEQNLNHDAMYWYRQDPGQGLRLIYYSQIVNDFQKGDIAEGYSVSREKKESFPLTVTSAQKNPTAFYLCASRRVPIPEAFFGQGTRLTVV.

The rearrangement uses TRBV11-2 and TRBJ1-1; D gene unclear. The V end was cut by 5 bases, the J end by 1 base, with 17 bases between. Germline CDR1 SGHAT, CDR2 FQNNGV. The CDR3 runs 16 residues. CDR3 loop: CASSPQWVASNTEAFF. The CDR3 nucleotides read TGTGCCAGCAGCCCCCAGTGGGTAGCGTCGAACACTGAAGCTTTCTTT.

The chain recombines TRBV14 with TRBJ1-1; D not resolved. The CDR3 consists of 13 residues. Germline V gene lookup returns CDR1 SGHDN and CDR2 FVKESK. Trimming removed 1 base from V and 5 bases from J, with 8 bases in between. CDR3 region: CASSQALGTEAFF. The DNA of the CDR3 is TGTGCCAGCAGCCAAGCTTTGGGGACTGAAGCTTTCTTT.

This chain's CDR3 is CASSLVGVALGRGLIGYTF. CDR3 bases: TGTGCCAGCAGCTTAGTTGGGGTAGCTCTGGGCAGGGGGCTTATAGGCTACACCTTC. The chain has TRBV7-8 and TRBJ1-2; the match to TRBD1 covers 8 bases. CDR3 length: 19 residues. After removal of 1 base from V and 8 bases from J, the junction contained 21 bases not matched to a gene. Germline V gene data show CDR1 as SGHVS and CDR2 as FQNEAQ. The full variable domain, rest sourced from reference TRBV7-8 and TRBJ1-2, is GAGVSQSPRYKVAKRGQDVALRCDPISGHVSLFWYQQALGQGPEFLTYFQNEAQLDKSGLPSDRFFAERPEGSVSTLKIQRTQQEDSAVYLCASSLVGVALGRGLIGYTFGSGTRLTVV.

This clone turned up a few times. This chain joins TRBV14 and TRBJ1-5, with 7 bases lining up with TRBD1. The length of the CDR3 is 17 residues. Looked up from germline, CDR1 is SGHDN and CDR2 is FVKESK. The ends lost 3 bases at V and 0 bases at J; junction bases unmatched: 8. CDR3 region: CASSQDRDSDSNQPQHF. In nucleotides, the CDR3 is TGTGCCAGCAGCCAGGATCGGGACAGCGATAGCAATCAGCCCCAGCATTTT. Supplemented by reference TRBV14 and TRBJ1-5, the full variable domain reads EAGVTQFPSHSVIEKGQTVTLRCDPISGHDNLYWYRRVMGKEIKFLLHFVKESKQDESGMPNNRFLAERTGGTYSTLKVQPAELEDSGVYFCASSQDRDSDSNQPQHFGDGTRLSIL.

The rearrangement uses TRBV28 and TRBJ2-7; maybe TRBD1 (5 bases). CDR3 length: 16 residues. The germline CDR1 and CDR2 sequences are MDHEN and SYDVKM. Trimming pared 4 bases from V and 2 bases from J, leaving 18 bases between. CDR3 in amino acids: CASSYPLRQPAYEQYF. The CDR3, as DNA: TGTGCCAGCAGTTACCCATTGAGACAGCCAGCCTACGAGCAGTACTTC. Complete variable domain (other parts from reference TRBV28 and TRBJ2-7): DVKVTQSSRYLVKRTGEKVFLECVQDMDHENMFWYRQDPGLGLRLIYFSYDVKMKEKGDIPEGYSVSREKKERFSLILESASTNQTSMYLCASSYPLRQPAYEQYFGPGTRLTVT.

V is TRBV24-1 and J is TRBJ1-2; D unresolved. CDR1 KGHDR and CDR2 SFDVKD come from the germline V gene. The length of the CDR3 is 13 residues. Trimming pared 1 base from V and 5 bases from J, leaving 7 bases between. The CDR3 nucleotides are TGTGCCACCAGTGATTTCGGCAATTATGGCTACACCTTC. Translation: CATSDFGNYGYTF.

This chain connects TRBV28 to TRBJ2-1; D is perhaps TRBD1 (6 bases). CDR3 length: 17 residues. Per the germline V gene, CDR1 is MDHEN and CDR2 is SYDVKM. Trimming stripped 4 bases from V and 6 bases from J, with 22 bases between. The CDR3 bases are TGTGCCAGCAGTTCACCCCGGGACATTCGACCTATCAATGAGCAGTTCTTC. Its protein product is CASSSPRDIRPINEQFF.

V is TRBV4-2 and J is TRBJ2-7; D possibly corresponds to TRBD1 (6 bases). Germline CDR1 is LGHNA and CDR2 is YNFKEQ. The V and J ends lost 0 bases and 7 bases respectively, with 10 bases between them. This CDR3 has 13 residues. DNA of the CDR3: TGTGCCAGCAGCCAAGAGGGGGCGCGGGAGCAGTACTTC. Its protein product is CASSQEGAREQYF.

The V gene is TRBV24-1, the J gene TRBJ2-2, with D unclear. Trimming left V 6 bases short and J 0 bases short, with 7 bases between. The CDR3 runs to 14 residues. Germline V CDR1 and CDR2: KGHDR, SFDVKD. CDR3 residues: CATSFRSNTGELFF. CDR3 in DNA: TGTGCCACCAGTTTCAGGTCGAACACCGGGGAGCTGTTTTTT.

This sequence joins TRBV19 and TRBJ2-7; TRBD1 aligns across 8 bases. The V and J ends lost 5 bases and 1 base, in that order; junction bases with no gene match: 7. The germline gives CDR1 LNHDA, CDR2 SQIVND (reference sequence). The CDR3 totals 15 residues. The CDR3 nucleotides are TGTGCCAGTAGTCCCGGGGACAGGTCGTCCTACGAGCAGTACTTC. Its protein is CASSPGDRSSYEQYF. The complete variable domain, with remaining parts taken from reference TRBV19 and TRBJ2-7, reads DGGITQSPKYLFRKEGQNVTLSCEQNLNHDAMYWYRQDPGQGLRLIYYSQIVNDFQKGDIAEGYSVSREKKESFPLTVTSAQKNPTAFYLCASSPGDRSSYEQYFGPGTRLTVT.

This chain uses TRBV4-1 with TRBJ2-5, with D unclear. CDR3 length: 13 residues. Germline CDR1 reads MGHRA; CDR2 reads YSYEKL. Trimming pared 0 bases from V and 7 bases from J, leaving 9 bases between. CDR3 sequence: CASSQEMASTQYF. CDR3 sequence (DNA): TGCGCCAGCAGCCAAGAGATGGCCTCGACCCAGTACTTC.

The V and J genes are TRBV19 and TRBJ1-5; D unresolved. The CDR3 runs 13 residues. The V gene lost 5 bases and the J gene lost 4 bases, with 9 bases spanning the gap. Germline-derived CDR1 and CDR2 are LNHDA and SQIVND (reference sequence). The CDR3 DNA sequence: TGTGCCAGTAGTGGACGGGTAAATCAGCCCCAGCATTTT. This codes for CASSGRVNQPQHF.

This clone was observed a single time. J is TRBJ2-1 and V is TRBV27; 9 nucleotides match TRBD1. J was trimmed by 7 bases and V by 5 bases; bases with no gene match: 15. The CDR3 runs 17 residues. Germline values: CDR1 MNHEY, CDR2 SMNVEV (reference sequence). CDR3 DNA: TGTGCCAGCAGTCAAAGGAGGGACAGGGTGACCAAAAATGAGCAGTTCTTC. It is translated as CASSQRRDRVTKNEQFF.